The source of this T cell receptor (beta chain) is a study of blood T cell repertoires in COVID-19. About the research overall: There were acute and convalescent COVID-19 samples, and they came from the United States, Italy and Spain. Sources were T cells, B-cell-depleted T cells, or PBMCs; the material itself was cDNA or gDNA.

This clone came up once. The authors' processing: Quantification of nucleated cells was approximated via reference gene primer amplification. Using immunoSEQ multiplex PCR, the repertoire was profiled, and TCRdb retains in-frame clones only, with some absent. V, J and clone size were drawn from that table, and D and trimming were deduced from the DNA. The table lists fewer than 500,000 clones, roughly 85% of them singletons. Looked up from germline, CDR1 is MNHEY and CDR2 is SVGAGI. Trimming removed 8 bases from V and 4 bases from J, with 11 bases in between. The CDR3 contains 12 residues. Sequenced material: peripheral blood. This rearrangement joins TRBV6-5 to TRBJ1-2; perhaps TRBD1 as D (5 bases). The TCR was taken from a woman aged 25 to 39 with active or convalescent COVID-19. CDR3 protein: CASWGVGYGYTF. CDR3 sequence (DNA): TGTGCCAGCTGGGGGGTTGGCTATGGCTACACCTTC.